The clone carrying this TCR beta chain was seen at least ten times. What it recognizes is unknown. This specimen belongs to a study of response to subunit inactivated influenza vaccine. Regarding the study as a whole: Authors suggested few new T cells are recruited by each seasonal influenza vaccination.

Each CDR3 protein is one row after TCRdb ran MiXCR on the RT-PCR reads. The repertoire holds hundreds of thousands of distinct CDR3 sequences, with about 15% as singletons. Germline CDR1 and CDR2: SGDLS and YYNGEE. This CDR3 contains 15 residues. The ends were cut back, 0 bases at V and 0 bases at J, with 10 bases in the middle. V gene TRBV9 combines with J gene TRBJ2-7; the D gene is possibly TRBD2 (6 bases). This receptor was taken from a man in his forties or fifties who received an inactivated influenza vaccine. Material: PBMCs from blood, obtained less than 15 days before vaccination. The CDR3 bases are TGTGCCAGCAGCGTAGATGCCGGGAGCTCCTACGAGCAGTACTTC. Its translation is CASSVDAGSSYEQYF.